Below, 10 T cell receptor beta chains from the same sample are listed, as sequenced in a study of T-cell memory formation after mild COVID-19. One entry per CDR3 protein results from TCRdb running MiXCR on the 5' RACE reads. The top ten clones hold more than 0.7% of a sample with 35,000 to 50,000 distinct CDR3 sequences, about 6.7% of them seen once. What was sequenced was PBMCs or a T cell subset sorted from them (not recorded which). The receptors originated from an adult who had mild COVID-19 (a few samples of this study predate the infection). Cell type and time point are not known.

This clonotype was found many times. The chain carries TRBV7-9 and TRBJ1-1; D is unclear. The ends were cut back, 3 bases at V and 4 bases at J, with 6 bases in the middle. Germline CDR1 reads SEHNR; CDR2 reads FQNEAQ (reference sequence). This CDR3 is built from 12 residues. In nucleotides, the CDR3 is TGTGCCAGCAGCTTTCCTGGCACTGAAGCTTTCTTT. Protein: CASSFPGTEAFF.

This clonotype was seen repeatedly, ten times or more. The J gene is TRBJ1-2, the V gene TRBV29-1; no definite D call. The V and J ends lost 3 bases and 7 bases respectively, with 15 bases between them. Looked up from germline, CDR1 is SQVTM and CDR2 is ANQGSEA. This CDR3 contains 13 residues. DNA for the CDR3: TGCAGCGTTGAGTACCCACCAAATGGTGGCTACACCTTC. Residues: CSVEYPPNGGYTF.

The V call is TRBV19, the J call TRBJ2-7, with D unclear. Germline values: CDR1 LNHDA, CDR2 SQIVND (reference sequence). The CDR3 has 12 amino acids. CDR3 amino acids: CARNRADDEQYF. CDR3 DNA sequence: TGTGCTAGAAACCGGGCCGACGACGAGCAGTACTTC.

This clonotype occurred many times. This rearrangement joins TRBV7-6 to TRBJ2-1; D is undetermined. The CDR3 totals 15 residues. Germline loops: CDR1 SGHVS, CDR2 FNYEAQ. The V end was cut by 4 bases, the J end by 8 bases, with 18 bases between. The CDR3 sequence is CASSSGQVGLDEQFF. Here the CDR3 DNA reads TGTGCCAGCAGCTCCGGTCAGGTCGGGCTGGATGAGCAGTTCTTC.

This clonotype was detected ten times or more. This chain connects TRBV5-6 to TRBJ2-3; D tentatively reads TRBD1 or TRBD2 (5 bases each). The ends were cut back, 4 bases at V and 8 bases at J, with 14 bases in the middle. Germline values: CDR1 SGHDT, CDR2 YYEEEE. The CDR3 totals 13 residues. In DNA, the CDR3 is TGTGCCAGCAGCAAAGGGACGGCGACTACGCAGTATTTT. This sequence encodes CASSKGTATTQYF.

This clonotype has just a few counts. In nucleotides, the CDR3 is TGCGCCAGCAGCCCCGGACAGGGGGCGGTGGAGACCCAGTACTTC. Its translation is CASSPGQGAVETQYF. J is TRBJ2-5 and V is TRBV5-1; 11 bases are shared with TRBD1. This CDR3 spans 15 amino acids. Unmatched junction bases numbered 7, after V lost 4 bases and J lost 5 bases. Looked up from germline, CDR1 is SGHRS and CDR2 is YFSETQ.

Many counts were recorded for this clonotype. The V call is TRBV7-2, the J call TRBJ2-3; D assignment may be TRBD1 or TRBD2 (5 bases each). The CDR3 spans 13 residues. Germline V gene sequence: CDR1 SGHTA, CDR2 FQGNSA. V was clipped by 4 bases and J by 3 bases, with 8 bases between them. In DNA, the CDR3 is TGTGCCAGCAGCTCCGGGACGACAGATACGCAGTATTTT. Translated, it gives CASSSGTTDTQYF.

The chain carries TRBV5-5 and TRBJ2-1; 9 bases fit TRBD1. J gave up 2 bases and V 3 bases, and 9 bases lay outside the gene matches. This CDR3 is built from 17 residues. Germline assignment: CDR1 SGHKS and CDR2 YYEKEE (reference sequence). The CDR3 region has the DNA TGTGCCAGCAGCTCAGAAACGGGACAGGGCCCCTACAATGAGCAGTTCTTC. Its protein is CASSSETGQGPYNEQFF.

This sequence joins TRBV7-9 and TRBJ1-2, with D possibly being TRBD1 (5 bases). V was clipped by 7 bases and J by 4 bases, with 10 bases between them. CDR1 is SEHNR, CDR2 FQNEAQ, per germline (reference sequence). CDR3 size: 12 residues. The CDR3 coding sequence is TGTGCCAGCACCCTAGACAGCTATGGCTACACCTTC. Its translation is CASTLDSYGYTF.

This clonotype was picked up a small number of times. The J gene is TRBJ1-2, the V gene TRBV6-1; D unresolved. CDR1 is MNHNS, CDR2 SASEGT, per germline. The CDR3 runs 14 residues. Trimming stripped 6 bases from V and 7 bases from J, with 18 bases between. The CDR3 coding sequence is TGTGCCAGCAGCGATAGGACGCATGGAGGTGGCTACACCTTC. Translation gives CASSDRTHGGGYTF.